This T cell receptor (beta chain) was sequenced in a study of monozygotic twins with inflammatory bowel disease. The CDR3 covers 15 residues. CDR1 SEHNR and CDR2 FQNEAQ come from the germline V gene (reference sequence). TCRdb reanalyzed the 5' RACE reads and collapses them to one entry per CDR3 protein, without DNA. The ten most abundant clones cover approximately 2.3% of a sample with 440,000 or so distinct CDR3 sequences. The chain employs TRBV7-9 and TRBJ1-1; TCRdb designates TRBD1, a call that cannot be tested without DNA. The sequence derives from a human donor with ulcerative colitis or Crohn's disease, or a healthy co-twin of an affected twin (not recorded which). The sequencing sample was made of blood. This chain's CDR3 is CASSLDQGGKTEAFF.